This TCR beta chain was retrieved from a study of blood T cell repertoires in COVID-19. Study at large: Acute-phase and convalescent COVID-19 samples originated in the United States, Italy and Spain.

TCRdb's copy holds only in-frame clones and misses some; the assay was immunoSEQ multiplex PCR. The table includes about 270,000 clones, 81% detected once. This CDR3 contains 17 residues. Sequencing used peripheral blood. The receptor's source is an older woman with active or convalescent COVID-19. The chain is built from TRBV21-1 and TRBJ2-1; the table assigns TRBD2, which was not confirmed against the DNA. TRBV21-1 is classified as a pseudogene. CDR3 coding DNA: TGTGCCAGCAGCAAGGCCCGGACCGGAGGGGACTACAATGAGCAGTTCTTC. It yields the protein CASSKARTGGDYNEQFF.